These 23 T cell receptor beta chains originate from one sample sequenced in a study of vaccination effects on CD4 cells after COVID-19. Before sequencing, viral peptide pools were used by the ViraFEST assay to expand antigen-specific CD4+ T cells. The authors isolated CD4+ T cells after less than eleven days of culture. Each participant received a vaccine that was either BNT162b2 or mRNA-1273, given as two doses. These TCRs are of unknown antigen specificity. Only in-frame clones appear in the TCRdb table, and some are missing; sequencing was by immunoSEQ multiplex PCR. There are approximately 24,000 clones in the sample; roughly 76% occur only once, and about 5.7% lies in the top ten. The sample consisted of CD4+ T cells from PBMCs cultured with SARS-CoV-2 spike peptides, taken after COVID-19 vaccination. These receptors all come from a human donor who received a COVID-19 vaccine. Some clones in this sample may be carry-over from other donors' samples.

The chain uses TRBV7-9 and TRBJ1-4; D not resolved. V was pared by 7 bases and J by 5 bases, with 5 bases between. Germline V gene lookup returns CDR1 SEHNR and CDR2 FQNEAQ (reference sequence). The CDR3 consists of 11 residues. The CDR3 nucleotides read TGTGCCAGCACCAGGAATGAAAAACTGTTTTTT. This encodes CASTRNEKLFF.

The chain employs TRBV5-4 and TRBJ1-2, with TRBD1 as a possible D gene (5 bases). This CDR3 has 15 amino acids. The V gene's germline CDR1 is SGHNT and CDR2 YYREEE (reference sequence). V gave up 5 bases and J gave up 4 bases, with 18 bases separating them. The CDR3 reads CASRGGVGGAYGYTF. As DNA, the CDR3 is TGTGCCAGCAGGGGGGGAGTCGGGGGAGCCTATGGCTACACCTTC.

The J gene is TRBJ1-4, the V gene TRBV19; the D gene is possibly TRBD1 (5 bases). CDR3 size: 12 residues. Looked up from germline, CDR1 is LNHDA and CDR2 is SQIVND (reference sequence). Trimming left V 6 bases short and J 8 bases short, with 10 bases between. The CDR3 region is CASSTDTEKLFF. For the CDR3, the DNA is TGTGCCAGTAGCACGGACACAGAAAAACTGTTTTTT. The variable domain in full, with the rest retrieved from reference TRBV19 and TRBJ1-4, is DGGITQSPKYLFRKEGQNVTLSCEQNLNHDAMYWYRQDPGQGLRLIYYSQIVNDFQKGDIAEGYSVSREKKESFPLTVTSAQKNPTAFYLCASSTDTEKLFFGSGTQLSVL.

V and J are TRBV10-3 and TRBJ2-1, with TRBD1 matching 9 bases. V lost 2 bases to trimming and J lost 8 bases; unmatched junction nucleotides: 7. This CDR3 has 15 amino acids. CDR1 ENHRY and CDR2 SYGVKD come from the germline V gene. The CDR3 bases are TGTGCCATCAGTGAGCCGGGACAGGGTGGAGATGAGCAGTTCTTC. Translated, it gives CAISEPGQGGDEQFF.

The rearrangement uses TRBV6-5 and TRBJ2-1, with a weak D call TRBD2 (6 bases). The CDR3 extends over 12 amino acids. Germline CDR1 MNHEY, CDR2 SVGAGI. The germline V and J ends were trimmed by 7 bases and 4 bases, with 8 bases remaining between them. The CDR3 DNA reads TGTGCCAGCAACGGGGGTTACAATGAGCAGTTCTTC. It encodes CASNGGYNEQFF.

J is TRBJ1-4 and V is TRBV6-5; D is unresolved. The ends were cut back, 0 bases at V and 0 bases at J, with 8 bases in the middle. Looked up from germline, CDR1 is MNHEY and CDR2 is SVGAGI. The CDR3 extends over 16 amino acids. The CDR3 loop is CASSYSWAATNEKLFF. The CDR3 DNA reads as TGTGCCAGCAGTTACTCATGGGCAGCAACTAATGAAAAACTGTTTTTT.

V gene TRBV5-4 combines with J gene TRBJ1-1; D is uncertain. The V end lost 3 bases, the J end lost 3 bases, and 15 bases lay between the germline ends. The CDR3 consists of 15 residues. Germline V gene data show CDR1 as SGHNT and CDR2 as YYREEE (reference sequence). CDR3 nucleotides: TGTGCCAGCAGCTCTCGTAAGGCTATGGACACTGAAGCTTTCTTT. It yields the protein CASSSRKAMDTEAFF.

The chain couples TRBV18 to TRBJ2-2; possibly TRBD2 for D (6 bases). Germline V gene sequence: CDR1 KGHSH, CDR2 LQKENI. The V end was cut by 3 bases, the J end by 2 bases, with 13 bases between. This CDR3 region has 16 residues. In nucleotides, the CDR3 is TGTGCCAGCTCACCCTTGGAGGGAACTAACACCGGGGAGCTGTTTTTT. Translated, it gives CASSPLEGTNTGELFF.

This rearrangement joins TRBV7-2 to TRBJ1-2; no clear D gene. Trimming stripped 4 bases from V and 0 bases from J, with 12 bases between. The germline CDR1 and CDR2 sequences are SGHTA and FQGNSA. This CDR3 contains 15 residues. CDR3 DNA sequence: TGTGCCAGCAGCTCCGGCCGTGCCCCTAACTATGGCTACACCTTC. It translates to CASSSGRAPNYGYTF.

With regard to this clone: Relative to the germline gene, one junction end is altered; a read error may explain this. CDR3 nucleotide sequence: TGTGCCAGCAGTACCGCTTCCCCCATCTTC. Translated, it gives CASSTASPIF. The V call is TRBV28, the J call TRBJ1-2; D gene unclear. The CDR3 runs 10 residues. CDR1 and CDR2 from the germline V gene are MDHEN and SYDVKM.

This clone occurred a few times. The chain has TRBV2 and TRBJ1-2, with D possibly TRBD1 on 6 matching bases. The CDR3 consists of 16 residues. Germline CDR1 SNHLY, CDR2 FYNNEI. The ends were cut back, 8 bases at V and 1 base at J, with 20 bases in the middle. Here the CDR3 reads CASGGERDTDNYGYTF. As DNA, the CDR3 is TGTGCCAGCGGTGGGGAGAGGGACACCGATAACTATGGCTACACCTTC.

V and J are TRBV5-6 and TRBJ1-2; possible D gene TRBD1, 5 bases. The V end was cut by 2 bases, the J end by 6 bases, with 14 bases between. This CDR3 has 14 amino acids. Germline CDR1 reads SGHDT; CDR2 reads YYEEEE. This CDR3 reads CASSLKSPGHGYTF. In DNA form, the CDR3 reads TGTGCCAGCAGCTTAAAAAGCCCAGGGCATGGCTACACCTTC.

This clone appeared once. The chain has TRBV5-6 and TRBJ2-3; tentative D call: TRBD1 (6 bases). The V end lost 4 bases, the J end lost 0 bases, and 24 bases lay between the germline ends. The CDR3 has 19 residues. CDR1 is SGHDT, CDR2 YYEEEE, per germline. This CDR3 is CASSLGGTGPKTSTDTQYF. The CDR3 coding sequence is TGTGCCAGCAGCCTAGGGGGAACGGGGCCAAAAACTAGCACAGATACGCAGTATTTT.

The J gene is TRBJ2-5, the V gene TRBV4-2, with D tentatively TRBD2 (5 bases). The CDR3 loop spans 15 amino acids. CDR1 LGHNA and CDR2 YNFKEQ come from the germline V gene. V was cut by 2 bases and J by 7 bases, with 17 bases left in between. The CDR3 here is CASSQSVSVDGTQYF. The CDR3 DNA sequence: TGTGCCAGCAGCCAAAGTGTTAGCGTAGATGGGACCCAGTACTTC.

The chain uses TRBV9 and TRBJ1-6; D ambiguous. Germline CDR1 is SGDLS and CDR2 is YYNGEE. Trimming removed 0 bases from V and 0 bases from J, with 10 bases in between. This CDR3 spans 17 amino acids. In DNA, the CDR3 is TGTGCCAGCAGCGTAGGGCCCAGTGACTCCTATAATTCACCCCTCCACTTT. Protein: CASSVGPSDSYNSPLHF. Full variable domain (outside the CDR3, taken from reference TRBV9 and TRBJ1-6): DSGVTQTPKHLITATGQRVTLRCSPRSGDLSVYWYQQSLDQGLQFLIQYYNGEERAKGNILERFSAQQFPDLHSELNLSSLELGDSALYFCASSVGPSDSYNSPLHFGNGTRLTVT.

V is TRBV30 and J is TRBJ1-6, with 7 bases identical to TRBD1. The junction had 8 bases not matched to a gene; V was cut back by 5 bases and J by 10 bases. This CDR3 has 13 amino acids. Germline V gene lookup returns CDR1 GTSNPN and CDR2 SVGIG (reference sequence). CDR3 nucleotide sequence: TGTGCCTGGGTGGGACAGAGGGACTCACCCCTCCACTTT. Protein product: CAWVGQRDSPLHF.

This chain uses TRBV18 with TRBJ1-1; a possible D gene is TRBD1 (5 bases). The CDR3 has 15 amino acids. V lost 4 bases to trimming and J lost 1 base, with 13 bases between them. The germline V gene encodes CDR1 KGHSH and CDR2 LQKENI. CDR3 sequence reads: CASSQGLGSNTEAFF. CDR3 bases: TGTGCCAGCTCACAGGGGTTGGGTTCGAACACTGAAGCTTTCTTT.

The rearrangement joins TRBV4-3 to TRBJ1-4; 10 positions agree with TRBD1. The junction had 4 bases not matched to a gene; V was cut back by 3 bases and J by 6 bases. The CDR3 sequence is 15 residues long. Germline V gene lookup returns CDR1 LGHNA and CDR2 YSLEER. Written as DNA, the CDR3 is TGCGCCAGCAGCCAGCCCGGGACAGGGGATGAAAAACTGTTTTTT. Translation: CASSQPGTGDEKLFF.

This sequence joins TRBV7-2 and TRBJ2-2; the D gene is possibly TRBD2 (5 bases). Germline values: CDR1 SGHTA, CDR2 FQGNSA. V dropped 5 bases and J dropped 4 bases, with 11 bases sitting between them. The CDR3 has 14 amino acids. CDR3 bases: TGTGCCAGCAGCCCCGGACTGACCACCGGGGAGCTGTTTTTT. Residues: CASSPGLTTGELFF.

The chain combines TRBV3-1 (or the pseudogene TRBV3-2) with TRBJ1-5; the match to TRBD1 covers 9 bases. The CDR3 totals 14 residues. With 4 bases clipped from V and 4 bases from J, the junction kept 2 bases outside the gene matches. CDR1 and CDR2 from the germline V gene are LGHDT and YNNKEL (reference sequence). CDR3 in DNA: TGTGCCAGCAGCCCGACAGGGGGGAATCAGCCCCAGCATTTT. Its protein is CASSPTGGNQPQHF.

V is TRBV18 and J is TRBJ2-3; no definite D call. Looked up from germline, CDR1 is KGHSH and CDR2 is LQKENI. The CDR3 has 16 amino acids. Trimming left V 0 bases short and J 2 bases short, with 12 bases between. The CDR3 coding sequence is TGTGCCAGCTCACCACCTTTAAAGTCGGACACAGATACGCAGTATTTT. Encoded protein: CASSPPLKSDTDTQYF.

The chain employs TRBV6-5 and TRBJ2-3; D is unclear. Germline CDR1 MNHEY, CDR2 SVGAGI. V was cut by 8 bases and J by 0 bases, with 12 bases left in between. This CDR3 is built from 14 residues. CDR3 in amino acids: CASLSTTSTDTQYF. The CDR3 DNA reads as TGTGCCAGCCTCAGTACCACTAGCACAGATACGCAGTATTTT.

This chain joins TRBV5-4 and TRBJ2-1; tentatively, D is TRBD1 or TRBD2 (5 bases each). The CDR3 runs to 15 residues. Germline V CDR1 and CDR2: SGHNT, YYREEE (reference sequence). Trimming removed 4 bases from V and 3 bases from J, with 14 bases in between. This chain's CDR3 is CASSGDRRGYNEQFF. The CDR3 bases are TGTGCCAGCAGCGGGGACCGAAGGGGCTACAATGAGCAGTTCTTC.